This TCR beta chain appears in the sequencing data of a study of STAT5B mutations in CD4+ large granular lymphocyte leukemia. General study findings and limits: Without putative leukemic clones, patient CD4-sorted repertoires remained more clonal than healthy CD4+ repertoires. TRBV06-family usage was enriched in top patient clones (8/27) versus controls (2/35). Main leukemic clonotypes were patient-specific, but roughly 23% appeared at low frequency elsewhere.

The length of the CDR3 is 13 residues. Germline lookup yields CDR1 SGHNT and CDR2 YENEEA. The V gene lost 5 bases and the J gene lost 1 base, with 9 bases spanning the gap. Only in-frame clones appear in the TCRdb table, and some are missing; sequencing was by immunoSEQ multiplex PCR. The table has 31,000 or so clones, around four fifths seen once; the top ten hold approximately 0.29%. Regarding this clone: The antigen is not known.

The source material was CD4+ T cells from blood buffy coats. This TCR came from a human donor in good health. This chain uses TRBV11-3 with TRBJ2-7, with a weak D call TRBD1 (5 bases). CDR3 in amino acids: CASSQDTSYEQYF. CDR3 coding DNA: TGTGCCAGCAGCCAGGACACGTCCTACGAGCAGTACTTC.